This T cell receptor (beta chain) was documented in a study of early T cells in non-severe SARS-CoV-2 infection. With respect to this clonotype: Its antigen is still unknown.

V lost 7 bases to trimming and J lost 0 bases, with 7 bases between them. This CDR3 is built from 13 residues. In germline, CDR1 is MNHEY, CDR2 SVGAGI. General study points: VDJdb matching skewed toward anti-spike CD8 responses, missing private and CD4 specificities.

The TCR library protocol was used to attach unique molecular identifiers. These identifiers were attached to individual cDNA molecules. Via MiXCR, TCRdb re-called the 5' RACE reads, giving one row per CDR3 protein. This table has 80,000 to 95,000 distinct CDR3 sequences, around 13% appearing once. Sample: whole blood. The rearrangement uses TRBV6-5 and TRBJ2-1; D is undetermined. The TCR was taken from an adult who was a healthcare worker with PCR-confirmed SARS-CoV-2 infection or an uninfected control (not recorded which). This chain's CDR3 is CASTRPSYNEQFF. In nucleotides, the CDR3 is TGTGCCAGCACCAGGCCCTCCTACAATGAGCAGTTCTTC.